This T cell receptor beta chain was sequenced in a study of identical twins. The study's findings and limits: Findings came from cross-sectional statistics, without long-term follow-up of donors.

Each donor (without exception) was a healthy Caucasian. Unique molecular identifiers were in the cDNA, with template-switch universal primer binding. TCRdb reprocessed the 5' RACE reads via MiXCR and lists one record per CDR3 protein. The sample yields 150,000 or so distinct CDR3 sequences, under 4.5% seen once. This clonotype was picked up many times. Its antigen is not identified. The specimen sequenced was memory T cells sorted from blood. The origin of this receptor is a man between 18 and 29 years old in good health.

CDR3 in amino acids: CASSLRSGRAETQYF. For the CDR3, the DNA is TGTGCCAGCAGCTTAAGGAGCGGGAGGGCCGAGACCCAGTACTTC. The rearrangement joins TRBV5-6 to TRBJ2-5, with 10 positions matching TRBD2. There are 15 residues in the CDR3. Germline assignment: CDR1 SGHDT and CDR2 YYEEEE. V trimming: 2 bases; J trimming: 5 bases; junction bases outside the gene matches: 6. Full variable domain (outside the CDR3, taken from reference TRBV5-6 and TRBJ2-5): DAGVTQSPTHLIKTRGQQVTLRCSPKSGHDTVSWYQQALGQGPQFIFQYYEEEERQRGNFPDRFSGHQFPNYSSELNVNALLLGDSALYLCASSLRSGRAETQYFGPGTRLLVL.